These T cell receptor beta chains were read from a single sample in a study of human CD8 memory T cell subsets. Each CDR3 protein gets one entry in TCRdb, which reprocessed the 5' RACE reads and gives no DNA. There are thousands of distinct CDR3 sequences in the sample, with around 33% held by the top ten. The sequenced material came from CD8+ effector memory T cells (TEM) sorted from PBMCs. All receptors come from a human donor in good health. The CDR3 runs from the conserved cysteine through the conserved F or W. Each record gives: clone size, J gene, CDR3 length, V gene, CDR3 protein. Size is omitted from some rows. Given values are once, few, many or a class for expanded clones.

-	TRBJ2-1	14	TRBV6-4	CASSDSKGANEQFF
-	TRBJ2-1	13	TRBV5-1	CASSLASFDEQFF
-	TRBJ2-7	11	TRBV12-3/TRBV12-4	CASSQGLEQYF
-	TRBJ2-2	15	TRBV20-1	CSARDRGWETGELFF
medium-sized	TRBJ2-1	15	TRBV29-1	CSDTATGTSGNEQFF
-	TRBJ2-1	15	TRBV7-2	CASSSSGLAGSSLFF
-	TRBJ2-7	14	TRBV18	CAASRDRDPYEQYF
medium-sized	TRBJ2-2	20	TRBV3-1	CASSQERWFRGGGNTGELFF
medium-sized	TRBJ1-5	14	TRBV28	CASSPEVSNQPQHF
-	TRBJ2-3	16	TRBV19	CASNAGLAGYTDTQYF
large	TRBJ2-1	15	TRBV7-8	CASSPQGSSYNEQFF
-	TRBJ2-7	14	TRBV14	CASSQWTGGYEQYF
-	TRBJ2-2	15	TRBV6-5	CASSYSAVNTGELFF
-	TRBJ1-1	13	TRBV20-1	CSAQGEANTEAFF
-	TRBJ2-1	14	TRBV4-2	CASSQERETSGGFF
-	TRBJ2-1	14	TRBV6-4	CASSDSGNYNEQFF
-	TRBJ2-3	17	TRBV28	CASSPKGLAGATDTQYF
-	TRBJ2-1	16	TRBV5-1	CASSLGGVEPYNEQFF
medium-sized	TRBJ2-1	12	TRBV12-3/TRBV12-4	CASSWTGNEQFF
medium-sized	TRBJ2-1	15	TRBV7-9	CASSSSLESHNEQFF
medium-sized	TRBJ2-5	16	TRBV20-1	CSARDSLGGSTETQYF
-	TRBJ2-1	16	TRBV7-2	CASSIRLAGVRNEQFF
-	TRBJ2-5	14	TRBV28	CATGTSGIPKTQYF
medium-sized	TRBJ1-5	15	TRBV7-9	CASSLDHSGDQPQHF
medium-sized	TRBJ2-7	12	TRBV7-9	CASSQGGYEQYF
medium-sized	TRBJ2-7	14	TRBV4-1	CASSQASGTYEQYF
-	TRBJ1-2	16	TRBV27	CASSLAPTTVNYGYTF
-	TRBJ1-4	15	TRBV19	CASIPRDNREEKLFF
-	TRBJ1-6	16	TRBV20-1	CSARDTGTGENSPLHF
medium-sized	TRBJ2-2	16	TRBV24-1	CATSDGGQGETGELFF
-	TRBJ2-3	16	TRBV6-6	CASSYGFGTSTDTQYF
medium-sized	TRBJ2-3	15	TRBV7-9	CASSSTLVGRDTQYF
-	TRBJ2-3	16	TRBV28	CASSPGTSGRLYTQYF
-	TRBJ2-5	14	TRBV9	CASSLRTGVETQYF
-	TRBJ2-7	16	TRBV6-5	CASSYSGQSSSYEQYF
-	TRBJ2-3	16	TRBV6-4	CASSDESGSGSDTQYF
large	TRBJ2-1	18	TRBV7-9	CASSLSLPRGSSYNEQFF
-	TRBJ2-1	17	TRBV4-2	CASSQDSGGATYNEQFF
-	TRBJ1-2	14	TRBV12-3/TRBV12-4	CASSPTGPGYGYTF
-	TRBJ2-1	15	TRBV7-9	CASSFQLAGGGEQFF
-	TRBJ2-1	15	TRBV27	CASSLGLAGFNEQFF
-	TRBJ2-3	13	TRBV6-2/TRBV6-3	CASSYDSRGEQYF
-	TRBJ2-3	14	TRBV20-1	CSASSGQGPDTQYF
-	TRBJ2-7	15	TRBV15	CATSRTGAVYDEQYF
-	TRBJ2-1	13	TRBV6-6	CASTRSSYNEQFF
medium-sized	TRBJ2-2	14	TRBV10-3	CAINSVGNTGELFF
-	TRBJ1-2	14	TRBV6-5	CASSYTGGSFGYTF
-	TRBJ2-7	16	TRBV25-1	CASSTSAGTAAYEQYF
-	TRBJ1-5	11	TRBV5-1	CASYSNQPQHF
-	TRBJ2-1	16	TRBV11-2	CASSGLSGRFDNEQFF
medium-sized	TRBJ2-1	15	TRBV27	CASSLRPAGGNEQFF
-	TRBJ1-5	12	TRBV7-6	CASSLVGQPQHF
medium-sized	TRBJ2-1	16	TRBV29-1	CSVEGGRDKKVDEQFF
medium-sized	TRBJ2-1	16	TRBV29-1	CSVEQAGTTTYNEQFF
-	TRBJ1-3	14	TRBV11-2	CASSSQVSGNTIYF
-	TRBJ2-1	12	TRBV3-1	CASSPTSNEQFF
-	TRBJ2-7	14	TRBV10-2	CASNEGGNSYEQYF
-	TRBJ2-3	14	TRBV29-1	CSVEGSYSTDTQYF
-	TRBJ2-3	15	TRBV20-1	CSARWREGSTDTQYF
-	TRBJ1-6	15	TRBV3-1	CASSQGSSYNSPLHF